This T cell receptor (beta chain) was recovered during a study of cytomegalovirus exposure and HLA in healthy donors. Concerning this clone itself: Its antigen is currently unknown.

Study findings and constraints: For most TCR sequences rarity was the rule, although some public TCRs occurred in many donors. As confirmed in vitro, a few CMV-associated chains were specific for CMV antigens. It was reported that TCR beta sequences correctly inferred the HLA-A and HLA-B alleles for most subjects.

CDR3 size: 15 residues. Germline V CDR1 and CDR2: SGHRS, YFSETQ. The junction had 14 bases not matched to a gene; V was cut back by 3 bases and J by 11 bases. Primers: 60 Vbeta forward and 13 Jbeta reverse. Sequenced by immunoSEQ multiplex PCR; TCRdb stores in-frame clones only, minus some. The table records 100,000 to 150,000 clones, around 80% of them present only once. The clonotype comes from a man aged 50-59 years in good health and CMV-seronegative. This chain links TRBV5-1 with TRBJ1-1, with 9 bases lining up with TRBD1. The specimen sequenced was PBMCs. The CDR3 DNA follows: TGCGCCAGCAGCTCCCCAACAGGGGGCGGAATCGGGGCTTTCTTT. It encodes CASSSPTGGGIGAFF. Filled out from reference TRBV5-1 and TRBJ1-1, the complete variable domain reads KAGVTQTPRYLIKTRGQQVTLSCSPISGHRSVSWYQQTPGQGLQFLFEYFSETQRNKGNFPGRFSGRQFSNSRSEMNVSTLELGDSALYLCASSSPTGGGIGAFFGQGTRLTVV.